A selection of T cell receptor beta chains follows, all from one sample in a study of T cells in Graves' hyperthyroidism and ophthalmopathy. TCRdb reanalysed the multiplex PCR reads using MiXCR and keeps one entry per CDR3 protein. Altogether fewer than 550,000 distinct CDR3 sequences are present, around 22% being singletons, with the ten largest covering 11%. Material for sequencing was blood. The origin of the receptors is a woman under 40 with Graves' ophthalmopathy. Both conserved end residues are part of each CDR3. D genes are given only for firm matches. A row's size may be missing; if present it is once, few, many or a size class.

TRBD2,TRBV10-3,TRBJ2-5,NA,CAISDVGGETQYF,TGTGCCATCAGTGATGTGGGGGGGGAGACCCAGTACTTC
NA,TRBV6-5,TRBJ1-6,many,CASSSGTNSPLHF,TGTGCCAGCAGTTCCGGGACAAATTCACCCCTCCACTTT
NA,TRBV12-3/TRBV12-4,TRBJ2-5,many,CASSRDIQETQYF,TGTGCCAGCAGCAGGGACATTCAAGAGACCCAGTACTTC
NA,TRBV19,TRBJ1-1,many,CASSMVGRWTEAFF,TGTGCCAGTAGTATGGTAGGCAGATGGACTGAAGCTTTCTTT
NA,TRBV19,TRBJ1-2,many,CASSIRQDGYTF,TGTGCCAGTAGTATCCGACAGGATGGCTACACCTTC
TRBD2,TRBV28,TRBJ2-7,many,CASSWLAGDMEQYF,TGTGCCAGCTCGTGGCTAGCGGGGGACATGGAGCAGTACTTC
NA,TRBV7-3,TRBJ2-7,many,CASSLLPAYEQYF,TGTGCCAGCAGCTTGTTACCGGCCTACGAGCAGTACTTC
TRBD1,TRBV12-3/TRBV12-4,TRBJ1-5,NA,CASSETGLRQPQHF,TGTGCCAGCAGTGAGACAGGGTTAAGGCAGCCCCAGCATTTT
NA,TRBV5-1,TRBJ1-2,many,CASGDRPNYGYTF,TGCGCCAGCGGTGACAGGCCTAACTATGGCTACACCTTC
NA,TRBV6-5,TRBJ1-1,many,CASRYLGGATEAFF,TGTGCCAGCAGGTACTTAGGCGGGGCCACTGAAGCTTTCTTT
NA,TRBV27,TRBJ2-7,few,CASSLSTGAYEQYF,TGTGCCAGCAGTTTATCGACGGGAGCCTACGAGCAGTACTTC
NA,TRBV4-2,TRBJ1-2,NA,CASSQDVVGGNYGYTF,TGTGCCAGCAGCCAAGATGTGGTCGGTGGTAACTATGGCTACACCTTC
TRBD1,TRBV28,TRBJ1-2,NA,CASRLGTGNYGYTF,TGTGCCAGCAGACTAGGGACAGGGAACTATGGCTACACCTTC
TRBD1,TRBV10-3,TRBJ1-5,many,CAISESGQGALEPQHF,TGTGCCATCAGTGAGTCGGGACAGGGGGCTTTAGAGCCCCAGCATTTT
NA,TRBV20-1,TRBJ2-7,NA,CSARETGSYEQYF,TGCAGTGCTAGAGAGACGGGTTCCTACGAGCAGTACTTC
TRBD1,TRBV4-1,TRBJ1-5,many,CASSHPRGEHNQPQHF,TGCGCCAGCAGCCATCCCAGGGGGGAACACAATCAGCCCCAGCATTTT
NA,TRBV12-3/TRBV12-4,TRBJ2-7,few,CASSFAGPRGYEQYF,TGTGCCAGCAGTTTCGCAGGGCCTCGAGGTTACGAGCAGTACTTC
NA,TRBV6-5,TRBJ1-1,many,CASSYFGNTDAFF,TGTGCCAGCAGTTATTTCGGGAACACTGACGCTTTCTTT
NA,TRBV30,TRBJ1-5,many,CAWSVLTQPQHF,TGTGCCTGGAGTGTACTTACTCAGCCCCAGCATTTT
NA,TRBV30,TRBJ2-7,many,CAWSYGASREQYF,TGTGCCTGGAGCTATGGGGCTTCCCGGGAGCAGTACTTC
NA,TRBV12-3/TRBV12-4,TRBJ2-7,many,CASMFPEVSYEQYF,TGTGCCAGCATGTTCCCAGAGGTTTCCTACGAGCAGTACTTC
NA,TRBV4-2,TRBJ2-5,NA,CASSQDVGWGETQYF,TGTGCCAGCAGCCAAGATGTGGGTTGGGGAGAGACCCAGTACTTC
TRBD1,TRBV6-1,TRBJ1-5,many,CASRPRQGLVNQPQHF,TGTGCCAGCAGACCAAGACAGGGGTTAGTCAATCAGCCCCAGCATTTT
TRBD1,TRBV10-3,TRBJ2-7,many,CAISGTGVFEQYF,TGTGCCATCAGTGGGACAGGGGTTTTTGAGCAGTACTTC
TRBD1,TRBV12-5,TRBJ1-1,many,CASGLVPDREDTEAFF,TGTGCTAGTGGTTTGGTTCCGGACAGGGAGGACACTGAAGCTTTCTTT
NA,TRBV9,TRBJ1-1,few,CASSRLGATEAFF,TGTGCCAGCAGCCGGCTGGGGGCCACTGAAGCTTTCTTT
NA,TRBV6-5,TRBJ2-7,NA,CASSYEGDEQYF,TGTGCCAGCAGTTACGAAGGAGACGAGCAGTACTTC
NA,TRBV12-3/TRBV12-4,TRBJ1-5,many,CASSLRQGPGQPQHF,TGTGCCAGCAGTTTAAGGCAGGGCCCAGGGCAGCCCCAGCATTTT
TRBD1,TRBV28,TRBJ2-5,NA,CASSLITDRVKETQYF,TGTGCCAGCAGTTTGATTACGGACAGGGTGAAAGAGACCCAGTACTTC
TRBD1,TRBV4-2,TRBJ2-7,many,CASSQDAGGPSYEQYF,TGTGCCAGCAGCCAAGACGCAGGGGGCCCCTCCTACGAGCAGTACTTC
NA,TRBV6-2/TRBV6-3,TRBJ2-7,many,CASDGESEQYF,TGTGCCAGCGATGGAGAGTCCGAGCAGTACTTC
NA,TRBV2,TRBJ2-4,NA,CASSGDRAKNIQYF,TGTGCCAGCAGTGGTGACAGAGCCAAAAACATTCAGTACTTC
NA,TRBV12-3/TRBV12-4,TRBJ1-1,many,CASSWGLNTETFF,TGTGCCAGCAGTTGGGGTTTGAACACTGAAACTTTCTTT
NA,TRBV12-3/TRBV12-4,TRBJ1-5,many,CASSSHGGGQLEGNQPQHF,TGTGCCAGCAGTTCCCACGGCGGGGGTCAGTTGGAAGGCAATCAGCCCCAGCATTTT
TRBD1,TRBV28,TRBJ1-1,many,CASSLGGTGDNEAFF,TGTGCCAGCAGTTTAGGCGGGACAGGGGATAATGAAGCTTTCTTT
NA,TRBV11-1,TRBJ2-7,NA,CASSLGELPWEQYF,TGTGCCAGCAGCCTAGGGGAACTACCCTGGGAGCAGTACTTC
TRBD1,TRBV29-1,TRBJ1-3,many,CSARQGWSGNTIYF,TGCAGCGCACGACAGGGGTGGTCGGGAAACACCATATATTTT
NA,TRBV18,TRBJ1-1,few,CASSPPNRNTEAFF,TGTGCCAGCTCACCACCAAATCGGAACACTGAAGCTTTCTTT
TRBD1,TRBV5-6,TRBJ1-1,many,CASSPGQGAEAFF,TGTGCCAGCAGCCCGGGACAGGGGGCGGAAGCTTTCTTT
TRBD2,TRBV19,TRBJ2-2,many,CASRSLSGTHTGELFF,TGTGCCAGTAGATCCCTTAGCGGGACTCACACCGGGGAGCTGTTTTTT
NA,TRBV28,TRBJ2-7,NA,CASTQGSRYEQYF,TGTGCCAGCACCCAGGGTAGCCGCTACGAGCAGTACTTC
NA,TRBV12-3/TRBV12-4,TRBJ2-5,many,CASSFAGGVRRETQYF,TGTGCCAGCAGTTTTGCGGGTGGGGTTCGGCGAGAGACCCAGTACTTC
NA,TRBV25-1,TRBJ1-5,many,CASSAGDNQPQHF,TGTGCCAGCAGTGCAGGTGACAATCAGCCCCAGCATTTT
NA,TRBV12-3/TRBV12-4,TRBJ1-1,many,CASTLQALDTEAFF,TGTGCCAGCACCTTACAGGCATTGGACACTGAAGCTTTCTTT
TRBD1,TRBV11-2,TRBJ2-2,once,CASSSNRGDTGELFF,TGTGCCAGCAGCTCTAACAGGGGGGACACCGGGGAGCTGTTTTTT
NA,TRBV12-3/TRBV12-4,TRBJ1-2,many,CASSSLPGSSGYTF,TGTGCCAGCAGTTCCCTGCCGGGGTCGAGTGGCTACACCTTC